The 27 T cell receptor beta chains given below trace back to one sample, sequenced in a study of identical twins. TCRdb independently ran MiXCR on the 5' RACE reads; one entry per CDR3 protein. In the table there are 600,000 to 850,000 distinct CDR3 sequences, approximately 18% of which are singletons. These same records also appear under a second study, on T cells expressing NK-cell markers.

Sequencing was carried out using PBMCs. All receptors derive from a woman in her late teens or twenties in good health.

This clonotype appeared a few times. The rearrangement uses TRBV19 and TRBJ2-3; D is unresolved. Germline values: CDR1 LNHDA, CDR2 SQIVND (reference sequence). The length of the CDR3 is 14 residues. Between the trimmed V and J ends, which lost 3 bases and 0 bases, there was a span of 7 bases. This CDR3 reads CASSMTISTDTQYF. The CDR3 coding sequence is TGTGCCAGTAGTATGACCATTAGCACAGATACGCAGTATTTT.

This clonotype has more than one count but fewer than ten. The genes are TRBV12-3 or TRBV12-4 and TRBJ1-5; D not certain. The CDR3 runs to 15 residues. Trimming shortened V by 7 bases and J by 1 base, and 14 bases separated the two germline ends. The CDR3 spells CASTSDLFSNQPQHF. CDR3 nucleotides: TGTGCCAGCACTTCGGACCTTTTCAGCAATCAGCCCCAGCATTTT.

There are a few counts of this clonotype. CDR3 sequence reads: CASSLDGPTFTQYF. Written as DNA, the CDR3 is TGTGCCAGCAGCTTAGACGGTCCCACTTTCACCCAGTACTTC. The rearrangement joins TRBV7-2 to TRBJ2-5; D remains ambiguous. Trimming stripped 1 base from V and 8 bases from J, with 14 bases between. The CDR3 extends over 14 amino acids. Per germline, CDR1 SGHTA and CDR2 FQGNSA.

This clonotype was counted a few times. The genes are TRBV6-5 and TRBJ1-6; tentatively, D is TRBD1 (5 bases). The CDR3 sequence is 12 residues long. The V gene lost 7 bases and the J gene lost 10 bases, with 11 bases spanning the gap. Looked up from germline, CDR1 is MNHEY and CDR2 is SVGAGI. DNA of the CDR3: TGTGCCAGCACGAGGGGCGGATCACCCCTCCACTTT. It specifies CASTRGGSPLHF.

This chain joins TRBV6-6 and TRBJ2-4; D unresolved. V shed 6 bases and J shed 0 bases, with 3 bases lying between them. CDR1 is MNHNY and CDR2 is SVGAGI in the germline V gene (reference sequence). This CDR3 has 12 residues. CDR3 nucleotide sequence: TGTGCCAGCAGGGGAGCCAAAAACATTCAGTACTTC. Amino acids: CASRGAKNIQYF.

This clonotype was recorded a few times. The rearrangement uses TRBV20-1 and TRBJ2-1, with 10 bases fitting TRBD2. This CDR3 region has 12 residues. The germline V gene has CDR1 DFQATT and CDR2 SNEGSKA (reference sequence). V lost 5 bases to trimming and J lost 8 bases; unmatched junction nucleotides: 3. The chain's CDR3 is CSAHTSGDEQFF. The CDR3 DNA reads as TGCAGTGCTCACACTAGCGGGGATGAGCAGTTCTTC.

V gene TRBV6-2 or TRBV6-3 combines with J gene TRBJ1-5; TRBD1 agrees at 9 bases. In germline, CDR1 is MNHEY, CDR2 SVGEGT. V gave up 0 bases and J gave up 6 bases; unmatched junction bases: 15. The CDR3 is 19 amino acids. As DNA, the CDR3 is TGTGCCAGCAGTTACTCGACGGGCTCTAGTAGGGGACAGGGTCAGCCCCAGCATTTT. It is translated as CASSYSTGSSRGQGQPQHF.

This clonotype was observed a handful of times. The chain links TRBV12-3 or TRBV12-4 to TRBJ1-2; 8 nucleotides line up with TRBD1. CDR3 size: 16 residues. Trimming at V came to 6 bases and at J to 4 bases, leaving 13 bases not matched to a gene. This chain's CDR3 is CASSLQPGGEVYGYTF. The CDR3 DNA is TGTGCCAGCAGCCTTCAACCAGGGGGCGAGGTCTATGGCTACACCTTC.

This clonotype has more than one count but fewer than ten. This rearrangement joins TRBV12-5 to TRBJ2-2; the D call may be TRBD1 or TRBD2 (5 bases each). The V end was cut by 8 bases, the J end by 4 bases, with 14 bases between. The CDR3 contains 14 residues. Per the germline V gene, CDR1 is LGHNT and CDR2 is FRNRAP. This CDR3 is CASKTGRGTGELFF. CDR3 sequence (DNA): TGTGCTAGTAAAACGGGAAGGGGCACCGGGGAGCTGTTTTTT.

To note about this clonotype: This may arise from a read error, as a much more abundant clone is one base away. The V gene is TRBV5-5, the J gene TRBJ2-3; 12 bases align to TRBD1. CDR1 and CDR2 (germline): SGHKS, YYEKEE (reference sequence). The CDR3 is 15 amino acids. CDR3 loop: CASSQGTGGTETQYF. The CDR3 DNA sequence: TGTGCCAGCAGCCAGGGGACAGGGGGCACAGAGACGCAGTATTTT.

V is TRBV5-1 and J is TRBJ2-1; possibly TRBD2 for D (6 bases). The CDR3 runs to 15 residues. Germline loops: CDR1 SGHRS, CDR2 YFSETQ. Trimming left V 3 bases short and J 8 bases short, with 18 bases between. CDR3 nucleotides: TGCGCCAGCAGCTCCCCACTAGCTGCGAAGGATGAGCAGTTCTTC. Amino acids: CASSSPLAAKDEQFF.

The chain couples TRBV20-1 to TRBJ2-1; 11 bases fit TRBD2. This CDR3 is 12 amino acids long. The V and J ends lost 5 bases and 13 bases, in that order; junction bases with no gene match: 7. CDR1 is DFQATT, CDR2 SNEGSKA, per germline (reference sequence). DNA of the CDR3: TGCAGTGCTTTCCCGGGACTAGCGGACCAGTTCTTC. Residues: CSAFPGLADQFF.

This clonotype was seen a handful of times. The gene calls are TRBV4-2 and TRBJ2-2; the D gene could be TRBD1 or TRBD2 (5 bases each). The CDR3 totals 18 residues. Germline CDR1 LGHNA, CDR2 YNFKEQ. Trimming removed 4 bases at V and 3 bases at J, with 21 bases between. The CDR3 sequence is CASSPEALRGADTGELFF. The DNA of the CDR3 is TGTGCCAGCAGCCCGGAGGCCCTACGGGGCGCAGACACCGGGGAGCTGTTTTTT.

V gene TRBV18 combines with J gene TRBJ2-5, with TRBD1 matching 8 bases. Germline V CDR1 and CDR2: KGHSH, LQKENI. The junction had 9 bases not matched to a gene; V was cut back by 8 bases and J by 4 bases. The CDR3 is 14 amino acids. CDR3 amino acids: CASAGQGGGETQYF. Here the CDR3 DNA reads TGTGCCAGCGCCGGACAGGGAGGAGGAGAGACCCAGTACTTC. Supplemented by reference TRBV18 and TRBJ2-5, the full variable domain reads NAGVMQNPRHLVRRRGQEARLRCSPMKGHSHVYWYRQLPEEGLKFMVYLQKENIIDESGMPKERFSAEFPKEGPSILRIQQVVRGDSAAYFCASAGQGGGETQYFGPGTRLLVL.

This clonotype was recorded a few times. V gene TRBV20-1 combines with J gene TRBJ2-7, with D perhaps matching TRBD2 (6 bases). The CDR3 covers 13 residues. Germline values: CDR1 DFQATT, CDR2 SNEGSKA (reference sequence). V dropped 3 bases and J dropped 2 bases, with 11 bases sitting between them. The DNA for the CDR3 is TGCAGTGCTAGTGGGACTCAGGCCTACGAGCAGTACTTC. Translating it yields CSASGTQAYEQYF.

This clonotype has just a few counts. The chain carries TRBV6-1 and TRBJ1-6; D is unresolved. V was pared by 3 bases and J by 10 bases, with 13 bases between. Looked up from germline, CDR1 is MNHNS and CDR2 is SASEGT. CDR3 size: 14 residues. This CDR3 reads CASSDSSLGSPLHF. The CDR3, as DNA: TGTGCCAGCAGTGATAGCTCGCTGGGCTCACCCCTCCACTTT.

V gene TRBV5-1 combines with J gene TRBJ2-1; weak D call: TRBD2 (7 bases). V lost 0 bases and J 8 bases, leaving 12 bases between the germline ends. The CDR3 loop spans 14 amino acids. Germline V gene data show CDR1 as SGHRS and CDR2 as YFSETQ. In DNA form, the CDR3 reads TGCGCCAGCAGCTTGGGGGGGGGCACGGATGAGCAGTTCTTC. Residues: CASSLGGGTDEQFF.

The genes are TRBV20-1 and TRBJ2-7; the match to TRBD2 covers 9 bases. J gave up 4 bases and V 2 bases, and 6 bases lay outside the gene matches. The CDR3 is made up of 14 amino acids. CDR1 and CDR2 from the germline V gene are DFQATT and SNEGSKA (reference sequence). The CDR3 is CSARNSGRIYEQYF. The CDR3 DNA is TGCAGTGCTAGAAATAGCGGGAGAATTTACGAGCAGTACTTC.

A few counts support this clonotype. One end of the junction fails to match germline, which may point to a read error. The genes are TRBV7-6 and TRBJ1-6; the D is unclear. Per germline, CDR1 SGHVS and CDR2 FNYEAQ. The CDR3 loop spans 15 amino acids. CDR3 DNA sequence: TGTGCCAGCAGTTTAGGCGGGTTGTATAATTCACCCCTCCACTTT. Translating it yields CASSLGGLYNSPLHF.

The rearrangement links TRBV7-9 to TRBJ1-4; TRBD1 matches at 9 bases. J gave up 10 bases and V 5 bases, and 8 bases lay outside the gene matches. Germline V CDR1 and CDR2: SEHNR, FQNEAQ (reference sequence). The length of the CDR3 is 14 residues. CDR3 loop: CASSRGQGSVKLFF. CDR3 nucleotide sequence: TGTGCCAGCAGCCGAGGACAGGGGAGTGTAAAACTGTTTTTT.

This clonotype was seen only a few times. The chain links TRBV2 to TRBJ2-1; D is undetermined. The CDR3 has 13 residues. V was pared by 10 bases and J by 5 bases, with 15 bases between. Germline CDR1 and CDR2: SNHLY and FYNNEI. The CDR3: CATRKSPDNEQFF. The CDR3 nucleotides read TGTGCCACCCGAAAATCGCCCGACAATGAGCAGTTCTTC.

This clonotype was observed a few times. The rearrangement uses TRBV7-3 and TRBJ2-2, with D unclear. In germline, CDR1 is SGHTA, CDR2 FQGTGA. The CDR3 contains 14 residues. Trimming left V 8 bases short and J 3 bases short, with 13 bases between. The CDR3 here is CASALDRDTGELFF. The CDR3, as DNA: TGTGCCAGCGCCCTCGATCGGGACACCGGGGAGCTGTTTTTT.

V is TRBV15 and J is TRBJ2-3; no clear D gene. The CDR3 totals 17 residues. V dropped 0 bases and J dropped 0 bases, with 13 bases sitting between them. Germline V gives CDR1 LNHNV, CDR2 YYDKDF (reference sequence). The DNA for the CDR3 is TGTGCCACCAGCAGAGAAGTGATAGGGCCGAGCACAGATACGCAGTATTTT. It codes for CATSREVIGPSTDTQYF.

This chain joins TRBV10-3 and TRBJ1-5; D unclear. Germline CDR1 and CDR2: ENHRY and SYGVKD. The V end lost 5 bases, the J end lost 6 bases, and 14 bases lay between the germline ends. There are 14 residues in the CDR3. CDR3 DNA sequence: TGTGCCATCAGTTCGAGCCACGCGGGTCAGCCCCAGCATTTT. Translated: CAISSSHAGQPQHF.

This chain connects TRBV12-3 or TRBV12-4 to TRBJ2-2; 9 bases fit TRBD1. This CDR3 is 15 amino acids long. V lost 6 bases to trimming and J lost 1 base; unmatched junction nucleotides: 3. The DNA of the CDR3 is TGTGCCAGCAGGCCGGGACAGGGGAACACCGGGGAGCTGTTTTTT. Translating it yields CASRPGQGNTGELFF.

In this sample, this clonotype turned up a few times. The chain is built from TRBV4-2 and TRBJ2-1; D may correspond to TRBD1 or TRBD2 (5 bases each). The CDR3 sequence is 14 residues long. V was pared by 3 bases and J by 4 bases, with 10 bases between. Germline V gene sequence: CDR1 LGHNA, CDR2 YNFKEQ. CDR3 coding DNA: TGTGCCAGCAGCCACGGCGAGGGGTACAATGAGCAGTTCTTC. Translating gives CASSHGEGYNEQFF.

This clonotype has more than one count but fewer than ten. This chain connects TRBV29-1 to TRBJ2-7; 7 bases are a match to TRBD2. Germline V lookup: CDR1 SQVTM, CDR2 ANQGSEA. The CDR3 loop spans 13 amino acids. Trimming at V came to 4 bases and at J to 0 bases, leaving 3 bases not matched to a gene. CDR3 residues: CSVAKRDSYEQYF. The CDR3 DNA sequence: TGCAGCGTTGCCAAGCGGGACTCCTACGAGCAGTACTTC.